The clone carrying this TCR beta chain turned up a few times. Its antigen is not known. The junction differs from germline at one of its ends, possibly a read error. This entry comes from a study of T cell clonotyping in hematopoietic cell transplantation. Study summary: Recipients' pretransplant samples followed cytoreduction. Study observations and caveats: Higher Inverse Simpson Index values in graft donor and pretransplant recipient predicted broader posttransplant TCR diversity. After transplant, recipient diversity fell while pathologically expanded clonotypes grew through day 180.

Noted time point: recipient sample about 28 days before transplant, after cytoreduction. Blood collection times were about day -28 and days 30, 100, 180 posttransplant. Method: immunoSEQ multiplex PCR; TCRdb's copy keeps in-frame clones and lacks some. The sample has roughly 45,000 clones, over 75% seen once. CDR1 and CDR2 (germline): SSHAT, FNYEAQ (reference sequence). The CDR3 is 16 amino acids. This sequence joins TRBV7-7 and TRBJ2-2, with no clear D. The clonotype was recovered from a man aged 55 to 70 with biphenotypic leukemia. Some clones in this sample may be carry-over from other donors' samples. This specimen was peripheral blood mononuclear cells, taken before stem cell transplant. DNA for the CDR3: TGTGCTAGCAGCTTAAATATAGTTGGGTTCACCGGGGAGCTGTTTTTT. This codes for CASSLNIVGFTGELFF.